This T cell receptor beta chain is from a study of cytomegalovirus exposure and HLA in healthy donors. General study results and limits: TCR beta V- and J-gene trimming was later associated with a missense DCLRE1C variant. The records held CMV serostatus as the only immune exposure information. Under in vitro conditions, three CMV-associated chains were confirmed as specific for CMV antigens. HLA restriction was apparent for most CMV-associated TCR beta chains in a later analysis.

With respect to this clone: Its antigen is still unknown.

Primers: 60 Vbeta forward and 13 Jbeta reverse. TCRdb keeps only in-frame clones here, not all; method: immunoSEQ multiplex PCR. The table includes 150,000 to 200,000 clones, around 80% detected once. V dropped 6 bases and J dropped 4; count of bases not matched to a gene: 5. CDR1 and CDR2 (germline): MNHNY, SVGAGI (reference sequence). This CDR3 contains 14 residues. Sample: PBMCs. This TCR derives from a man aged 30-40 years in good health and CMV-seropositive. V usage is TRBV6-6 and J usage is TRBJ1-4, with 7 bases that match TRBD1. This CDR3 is CASSQGQNNEKLFF. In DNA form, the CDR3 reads TGTGCCAGCAGCCAGGGACAGAATAATGAAAAACTGTTTTTT.